These 15 T cell receptor beta chains were sequenced from one sample in a study of spatial heterogeneity in lung cancer. Stated time point: sample taken at primary tumor resection. Each CDR3 protein is one row after TCRdb ran MiXCR on the 5' RACE reads. This table has around 92,000 distinct CDR3 sequences, over 9.5% appearing once. The sequencing used PBMCs, collected at surgery. The receptors were gathered from a male donor with early-stage non-small cell lung cancer.

Only a few counts were recorded for this clonotype. The V and J genes are TRBV28 and TRBJ2-3, with 10 positions matching TRBD2. The V segment lost 1 base and the J segment 1 base; nucleotides outside the gene matches: 5. Germline CDR1 MDHEN, CDR2 SYDVKM. The CDR3 sequence is 17 residues long. CDR3 sequence (DNA): TGTGCCAGCAGTTTATCGCTAGCGGGGGCCGGCACAGATACGCAGTATTTT. It is translated as CASSLSLAGAGTDTQYF.

This clonotype has at least ten counts. The chain employs TRBV5-6 and TRBJ2-5; no reliable D call. Germline V CDR1 and CDR2: SGHDT, YYEEEE. CDR3 length: 11 amino acids. V was cut by 3 bases and J by 5 bases, with 5 bases left in between. CDR3 DNA: TGTGCCAGCAGCTCCGGTGAGACCCAGTACTTC. Protein: CASSSGETQYF.

V is TRBV10-3 and J is TRBJ1-5, with TRBD1 matching over 7 bases. Germline CDR1 reads ENHRY; CDR2 reads SYGVKD. The CDR3 contains 16 residues. Trimming cost V 4 bases and J 5 bases; bases outside gene matches: 11. Here the CDR3 DNA reads TGTGCCATCAGTGCCACCCGACAGGGAGCAGATCAGCCCCAGCATTTT. It specifies CAISATRQGADQPQHF.

The gene calls are TRBV28 and TRBJ2-7; D gene uncertain. The CDR3 spans 13 residues. Deletions cut 8 bases from V and 6 bases from J, with 17 bases between. CDR1 is MDHEN and CDR2 is SYDVKM in the germline V gene. CDR3: CASESSPAREQYF. Here the CDR3 DNA reads TGTGCCAGCGAATCCAGTCCAGCCCGCGAGCAGTACTTC.

This sequence joins TRBV11-2 and TRBJ1-2; a possible D gene is TRBD1 (5 bases). The CDR3 is made up of 15 amino acids. V lost 4 bases, J lost 4 bases, and 16 bases lay in between. CDR1 is SGHAT and CDR2 is FQNNGV in the germline V gene. CDR3 sequence: CASSWGRASSYGYTF. Here the CDR3 DNA reads TGTGCCAGCAGCTGGGGCCGGGCGAGTAGCTATGGCTACACCTTC. Together with reference TRBV11-2 and TRBJ1-2, the CDR3 gives the full variable domain: EAGVAQSPRYKIIEKRQSVAFWCNPISGHATLYWYQQILGQGPKLLIQFQNNGVVDDSQLPKDRFSAERLKGVDSTLKIQPAKLEDSAVYLCASSWGRASSYGYTFGSGTRLTVV.

This clonotype was observed many times. In this CDR3 the conserved last residue, phenylalanine or tryptophan, is missing, so a read error is likely. The V gene is TRBV29-1, the J gene TRBJ1-5, with 10 bases that match TRBD1. Looked up from germline, CDR1 is SQVTM and CDR2 is ANQGSEA. Trimming cost V 7 bases and J 7 bases; bases outside gene matches: 13. The CDR3 sequence is 15 residues long. Here the CDR3 DNA reads TGCAGCGCTATTACGACAGGGGGCGAAAGACAGCCCCAGCATTCT. This gives the protein CSAITTGGERQPQHS.

This clonotype has a handful of counts. The chain joins TRBV7-2 to TRBJ2-2; weak D call: TRBD1 (6 bases). Per the germline V gene, CDR1 is SGHTA and CDR2 is FQGNSA. Trimming took 4 bases from V and 7 from J, leaving 13 bases between them. The CDR3 has 14 residues. This CDR3 reads CASSSYRAGGELFF. The CDR3 DNA reads as TGTGCCAGCAGCTCCTACAGGGCGGGCGGGGAGCTGTTTTTT. The entire variable domain, with the rest obtained from reference TRBV7-2 and TRBJ2-2, is as follows: GAGVSQSPSNKVTEKGKDVELRCDPISGHTALYWYRQSLGQGLEFLIYFQGNSAPDKSGLPSDRFSAERTGGSVSTLTIQRTQQEDSAVYLCASSSYRAGGELFFGEGSRLTVL.

V and J are TRBV9 and TRBJ1-1; D may be TRBD1 (6 bases). There are 15 residues in the CDR3. Germline V gives CDR1 SGDLS, CDR2 YYNGEE. V lost 4 bases, J lost 6 bases, and 19 bases lay in between. CDR3 protein: CASSPPRGGFAEAFF. The CDR3 DNA is TGTGCCAGCAGCCCCCCCAGGGGCGGATTTGCTGAAGCTTTCTTT. The variable domain in full, completed from reference TRBV9 and TRBJ1-1, reads DSGVTQTPKHLITATGQRVTLRCSPRSGDLSVYWYQQSLDQGLQFLIQYYNGEERAKGNILERFSAQQFPDLHSELNLSSLELGDSALYFCASSPPRGGFAEAFFGQGTRLTVV.

Ten or more counts support this clonotype. The CDR3 bases are TGTGCCAGCAGCTTAGACGGGGGGGAAAATGAGCAGTTCTTC. Translated, it gives CASSLDGGENEQFF. This chain uses TRBV7-2 with TRBJ2-1; 8 bases match TRBD2. Germline V gene sequence: CDR1 SGHTA, CDR2 FQGNSA. CDR3 size: 14 residues. V was clipped by 1 base and J by 7 bases; unmatched bases: 3.

This clonotype was seen a handful of times. This chain connects TRBV20-1 to TRBJ1-6, with a weak D call TRBD1 (5 bases). Germline V lookup: CDR1 DFQATT, CDR2 SNEGSKA (reference sequence). The CDR3 length is 14 residues. Deletions cut 1 base from V and 8 bases from J, with 12 bases between. DNA of the CDR3: TGCAGTGCTAGAGGAACCGGGACTTATTCACCCCTCCACTTT. This gives the protein CSARGTGTYSPLHF.

V is TRBV9 and J is TRBJ2-5; D perhaps matches TRBD1 (6 bases). The germline V gene has CDR1 SGDLS and CDR2 YYNGEE. V was cut by 3 bases and J by 1 base, with 7 bases left in between. The CDR3 contains 13 residues. As DNA, the CDR3 is TGTGCCAGCAGCGGGGGGCCCCAAGAGACCCAGTACTTC. Protein sequence: CASSGGPQETQYF.

The CDR3 bases are TGTGCCATCAGCGGACGGAGCTCTGGGGCCAACGTCCTGACTTTC. Translating it yields CAISGRSSGANVLTF. The J gene is TRBJ2-6, the V gene TRBV10-3, with D uncertain. The CDR3 has 15 amino acids. V shed 6 bases and J shed 0 bases, with 9 bases lying between them. Germline values: CDR1 ENHRY, CDR2 SYGVKD.

This clonotype was detected a few times. The chain couples TRBV12-3 or TRBV12-4 to TRBJ2-3; 10 nucleotides agree with TRBD1. Trimming took 7 bases from V and 2 from J; bases not matched to a gene: 6. The CDR3 has 15 amino acids. The CDR3 reads CASILGTGVTDTQYF. In DNA, the CDR3 is TGTGCCAGCATATTAGGGACAGGGGTCACAGATACGCAGTATTTT.

CDR3 region: CASSLGTGNTGELFF. The CDR3 DNA reads as TGTGCCAGCAGTTTAGGCACGGGGAACACCGGGGAGCTGTTTTTT. The rearrangement links TRBV12-3 or TRBV12-4 to TRBJ2-2; D is unresolved. Trimming pared 1 base from V and 1 base from J, leaving 7 bases between. The CDR3 contains 15 residues.

This clonotype was counted at least ten times. V and J are TRBV5-1 and TRBJ1-2, with a possible D match to TRBD1 (6 bases). Germline lookup yields CDR1 SGHRS and CDR2 YFSETQ. Deletions cut 4 bases from V and 4 bases from J, with 11 bases between. This CDR3 region has 13 residues. This chain's CDR3 is CASSPGQSYGYTF. CDR3 nucleotides: TGCGCCAGCAGCCCAGGACAGAGCTATGGCTACACCTTC.